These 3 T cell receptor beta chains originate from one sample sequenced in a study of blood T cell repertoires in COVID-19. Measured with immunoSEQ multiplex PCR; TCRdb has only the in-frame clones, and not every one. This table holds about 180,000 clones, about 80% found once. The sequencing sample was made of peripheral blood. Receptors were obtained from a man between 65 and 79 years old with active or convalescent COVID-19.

CDR3 coding DNA: TGTGCCAGCAGCTTAAGTTTAGGGGCAGGAAACACCATATATTTT. It translates to CASSLSLGAGNTIYF. This chain links TRBV7-2 with TRBJ1-3; tentative D call: TRBD1 (5 bases). Trimming left V 2 bases short and J 4 bases short, with 12 bases between. Germline CDR1 is SGHTA and CDR2 is FQGNSA. CDR3 length: 15 amino acids.

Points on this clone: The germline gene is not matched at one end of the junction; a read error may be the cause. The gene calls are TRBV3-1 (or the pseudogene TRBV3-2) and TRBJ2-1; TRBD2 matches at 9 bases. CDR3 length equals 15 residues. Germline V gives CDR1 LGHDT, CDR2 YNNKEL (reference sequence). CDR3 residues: CASSQNSGGSYKIVF. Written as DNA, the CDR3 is TGTGCCAGCAGCCAAAATAGCGGGGGCTCTTACAAAATTGTCTTC.

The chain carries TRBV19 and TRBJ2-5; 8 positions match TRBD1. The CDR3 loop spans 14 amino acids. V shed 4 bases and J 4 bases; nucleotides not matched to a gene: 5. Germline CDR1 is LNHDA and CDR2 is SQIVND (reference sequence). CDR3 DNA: TGTGCCAGTAGTACAGGGGGCGCGGGAGAGACCCAGTACTTC. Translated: CASSTGGAGETQYF.